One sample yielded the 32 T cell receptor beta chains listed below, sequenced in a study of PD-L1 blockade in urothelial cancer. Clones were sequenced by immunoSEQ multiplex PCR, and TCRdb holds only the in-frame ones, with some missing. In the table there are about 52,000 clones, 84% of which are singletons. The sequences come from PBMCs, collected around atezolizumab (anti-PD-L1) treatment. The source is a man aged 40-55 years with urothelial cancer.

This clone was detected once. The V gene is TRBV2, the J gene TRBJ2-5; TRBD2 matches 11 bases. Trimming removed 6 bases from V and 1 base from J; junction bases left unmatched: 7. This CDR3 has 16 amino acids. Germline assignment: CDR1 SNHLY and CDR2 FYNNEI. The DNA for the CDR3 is TGTGCCAGCAGGGCCTCTAGCGGGAGGATCCAAGAGACCCAGTACTTC. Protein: CASRASSGRIQETQYF.

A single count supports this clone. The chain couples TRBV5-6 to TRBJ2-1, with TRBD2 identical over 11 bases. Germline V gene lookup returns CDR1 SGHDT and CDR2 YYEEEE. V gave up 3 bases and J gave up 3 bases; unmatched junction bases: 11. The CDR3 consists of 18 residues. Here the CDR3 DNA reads TGTGCCAGCAGCTCACCGTCCTCCGGGACTAGCGGCTACAATGAGCAGTTCTTC. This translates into CASSSPSSGTSGYNEQFF.

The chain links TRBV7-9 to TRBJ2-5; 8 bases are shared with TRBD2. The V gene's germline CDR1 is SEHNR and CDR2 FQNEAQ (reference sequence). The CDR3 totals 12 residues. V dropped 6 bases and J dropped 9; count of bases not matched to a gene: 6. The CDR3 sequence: CASRLGRGAQYF. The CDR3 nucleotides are TGTGCCAGCAGACTCGGGCGGGGGGCCCAGTACTTC.

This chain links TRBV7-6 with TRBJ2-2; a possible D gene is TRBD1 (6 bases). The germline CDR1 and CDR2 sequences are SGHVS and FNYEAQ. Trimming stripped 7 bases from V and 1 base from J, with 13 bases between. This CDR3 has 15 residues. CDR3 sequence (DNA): TGTGCCAGCACCATTATAGGGGGGAACACCGGGGAGCTGTTTTTT. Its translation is CASTIIGGNTGELFF.

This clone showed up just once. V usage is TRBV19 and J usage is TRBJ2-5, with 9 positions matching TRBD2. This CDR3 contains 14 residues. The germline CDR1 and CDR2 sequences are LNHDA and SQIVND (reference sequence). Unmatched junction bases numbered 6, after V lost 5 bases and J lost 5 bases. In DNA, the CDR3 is TGTGCCAGTAGTGCAGCGGGAGGCGGGGAGACCCAGTACTTC. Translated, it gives CASSAAGGGETQYF.

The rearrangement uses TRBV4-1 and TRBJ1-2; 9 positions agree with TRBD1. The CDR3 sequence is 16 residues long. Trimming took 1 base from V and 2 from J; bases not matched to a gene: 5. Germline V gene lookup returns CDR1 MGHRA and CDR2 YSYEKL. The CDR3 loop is CASSQAGTGSNYGYTF. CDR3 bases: TGCGCCAGCAGCCAAGCTGGGACAGGGTCCAACTATGGCTACACCTTC.

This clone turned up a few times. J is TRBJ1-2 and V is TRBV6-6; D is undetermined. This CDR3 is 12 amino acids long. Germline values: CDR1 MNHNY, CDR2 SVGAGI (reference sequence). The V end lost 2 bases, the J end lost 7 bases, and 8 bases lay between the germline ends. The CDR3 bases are TGTGCCAGCAGTTACAAAGGAGGTGGCTACACCTTC. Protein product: CASSYKGGGYTF.

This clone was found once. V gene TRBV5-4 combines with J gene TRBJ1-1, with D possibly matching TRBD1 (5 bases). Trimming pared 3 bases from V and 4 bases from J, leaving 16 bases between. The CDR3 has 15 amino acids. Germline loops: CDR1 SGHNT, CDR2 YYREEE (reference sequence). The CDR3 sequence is CASSYPLAGVTEAFF. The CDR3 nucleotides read TGTGCCAGCAGCTATCCGCTGGCGGGGGTCACTGAAGCTTTCTTT.

This CDR3 is CASSLPGDGELFF. The CDR3 DNA reads as TGTGCCAGCAGTTTACCAGGGGACGGGGAGCTGTTTTTT. V usage is TRBV27 and J usage is TRBJ2-2; D possibly corresponds to TRBD1 (6 bases). The V gene lost 2 bases and the J gene lost 7 bases, with 8 bases spanning the gap. CDR1 is MNHEY and CDR2 is SMNVEV in the germline V gene (reference sequence). The CDR3 spans 13 residues.

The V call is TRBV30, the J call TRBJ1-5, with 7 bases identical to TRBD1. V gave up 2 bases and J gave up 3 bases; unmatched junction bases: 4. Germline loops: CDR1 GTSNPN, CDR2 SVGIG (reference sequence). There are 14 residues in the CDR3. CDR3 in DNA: TGTGCCTGGAGTCCAACAGGGGACAATCAGCCCCAGCATTTT. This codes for CAWSPTGDNQPQHF.

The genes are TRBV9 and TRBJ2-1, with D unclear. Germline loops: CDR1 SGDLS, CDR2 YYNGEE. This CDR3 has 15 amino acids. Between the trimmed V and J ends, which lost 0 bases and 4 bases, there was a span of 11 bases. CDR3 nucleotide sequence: TGTGCCAGCAGCGTAGGACACCATCCTTACAATGAGCAGTTCTTC. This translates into CASSVGHHPYNEQFF.

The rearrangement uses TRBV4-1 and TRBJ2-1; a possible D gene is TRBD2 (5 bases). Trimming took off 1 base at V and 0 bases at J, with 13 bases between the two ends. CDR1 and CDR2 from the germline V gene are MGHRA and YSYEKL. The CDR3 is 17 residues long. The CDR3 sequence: CASSQGESTSSYNEQFF. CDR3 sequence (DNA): TGCGCCAGCAGCCAAGGGGAGTCTACTAGCTCCTACAATGAGCAGTTCTTC.

This CDR3 is CASSPFEQKETQYF. The CDR3 coding sequence is TGTGCCAGCAGTCCCTTTGAGCAAAAAGAGACCCAGTACTTC. The chain joins TRBV25-1 to TRBJ2-5, with D uncertain. Germline lookup yields CDR1 MGHDK and CDR2 SYGVNS. This CDR3 is 14 amino acids long. Trimming pared 5 bases from V and 3 bases from J, leaving 13 bases between.

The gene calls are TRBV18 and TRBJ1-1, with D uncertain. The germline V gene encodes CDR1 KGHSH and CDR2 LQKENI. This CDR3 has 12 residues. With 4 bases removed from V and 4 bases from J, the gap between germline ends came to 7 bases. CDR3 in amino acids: CASSQEGTEAFF. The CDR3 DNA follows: TGTGCCAGCTCACAGGAGGGCACTGAAGCTTTCTTT.

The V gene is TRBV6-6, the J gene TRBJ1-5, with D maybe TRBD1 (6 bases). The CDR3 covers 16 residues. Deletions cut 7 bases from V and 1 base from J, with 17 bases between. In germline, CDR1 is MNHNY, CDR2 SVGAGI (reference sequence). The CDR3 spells CASKQGGGRSNQPQHF. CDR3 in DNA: TGTGCCAGCAAACAGGGAGGGGGACGGAGCAATCAGCCCCAGCATTTT.

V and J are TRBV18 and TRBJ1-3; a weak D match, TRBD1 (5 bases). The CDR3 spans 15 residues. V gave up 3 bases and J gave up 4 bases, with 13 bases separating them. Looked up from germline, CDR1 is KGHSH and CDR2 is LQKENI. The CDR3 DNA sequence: TGTGCCAGCTCACCGATCAGGGCTGCCGGAAACACCATATATTTT. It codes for CASSPIRAAGNTIYF.

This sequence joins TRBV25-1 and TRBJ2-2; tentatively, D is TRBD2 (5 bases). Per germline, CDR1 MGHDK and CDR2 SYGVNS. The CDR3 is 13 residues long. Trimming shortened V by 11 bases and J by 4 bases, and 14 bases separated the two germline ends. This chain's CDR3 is CASRESATGELFF. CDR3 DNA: TGTGCCTCTAGGGAGTCCGCCACCGGGGAGCTGTTTTTT. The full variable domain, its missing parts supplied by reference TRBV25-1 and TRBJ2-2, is EADIYQTPRYLVIGTGKKITLECSQTMGHDKMYWYQQDPGMELHLIHYSYGVNSTEKGDLSSESTVSRIRTEHFPLTLESARPSHTSQYLCASRESATGELFFGEGSRLTVL.

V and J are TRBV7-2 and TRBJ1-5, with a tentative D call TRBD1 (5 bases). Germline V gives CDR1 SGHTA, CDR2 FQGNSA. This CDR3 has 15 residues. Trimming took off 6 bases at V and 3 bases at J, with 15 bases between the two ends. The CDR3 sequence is CASSRGRADNQPQHF. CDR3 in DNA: TGTGCCAGCAGTCGCGGCAGGGCGGACAATCAGCCCCAGCATTTT.

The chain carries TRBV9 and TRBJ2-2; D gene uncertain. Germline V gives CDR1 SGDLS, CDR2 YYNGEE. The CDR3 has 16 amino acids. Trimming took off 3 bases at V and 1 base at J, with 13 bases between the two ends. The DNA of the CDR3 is TGTGCCAGCAGCGGGCTTGTTCAGATGAACACCGGGGAGCTGTTTTTT. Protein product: CASSGLVQMNTGELFF.

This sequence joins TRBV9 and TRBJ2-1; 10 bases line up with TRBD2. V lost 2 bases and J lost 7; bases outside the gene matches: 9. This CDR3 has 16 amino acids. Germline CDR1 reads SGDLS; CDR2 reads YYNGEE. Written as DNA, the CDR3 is TGTGCCAGCAGCGTGAGGTTAGCGGGAGGTTTTAATGAGCAGTTCTTC. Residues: CASSVRLAGGFNEQFF.

The CDR3 DNA reads as TGCGCCAGCAGCTTCACAGGGGGCGAGCAGTACTTC. It encodes CASSFTGGEQYF. The chain has TRBV5-1 and TRBJ2-7, with 8 bases identical to TRBD1. In germline, CDR1 is SGHRS, CDR2 YFSETQ. The length of the CDR3 is 12 residues. The V gene end was trimmed by 2 bases and the J gene end by 6 bases; junction bases not matched to a gene: 1.

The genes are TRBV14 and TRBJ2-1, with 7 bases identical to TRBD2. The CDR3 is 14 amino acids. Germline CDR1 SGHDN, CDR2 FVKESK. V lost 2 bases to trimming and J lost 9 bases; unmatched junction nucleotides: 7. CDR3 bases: TGTGCCAGCAGCCAAAACCCACTAGCGAGTGAGCAGTTCTTC. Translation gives CASSQNPLASEQFF.

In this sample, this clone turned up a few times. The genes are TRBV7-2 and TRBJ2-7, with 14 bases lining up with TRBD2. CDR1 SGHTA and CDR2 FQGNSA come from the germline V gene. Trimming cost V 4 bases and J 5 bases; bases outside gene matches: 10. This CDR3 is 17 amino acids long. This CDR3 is CASSSRTSGRNSDEQYF. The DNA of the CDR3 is TGTGCCAGCAGCTCACGGACTAGCGGGAGGAATAGTGACGAGCAGTACTTC.

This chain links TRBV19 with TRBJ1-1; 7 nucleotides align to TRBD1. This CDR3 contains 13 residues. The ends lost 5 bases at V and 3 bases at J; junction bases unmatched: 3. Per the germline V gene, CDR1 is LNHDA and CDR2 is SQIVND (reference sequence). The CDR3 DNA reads TGTGCCAGTAGTCAGGACAGGCACACTGAAGCTTTCTTT. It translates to CASSQDRHTEAFF. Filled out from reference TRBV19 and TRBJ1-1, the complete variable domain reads DGGITQSPKYLFRKEGQNVTLSCEQNLNHDAMYWYRQDPGQGLRLIYYSQIVNDFQKGDIAEGYSVSREKKESFPLTVTSAQKNPTAFYLCASSQDRHTEAFFGQGTRLTVV.

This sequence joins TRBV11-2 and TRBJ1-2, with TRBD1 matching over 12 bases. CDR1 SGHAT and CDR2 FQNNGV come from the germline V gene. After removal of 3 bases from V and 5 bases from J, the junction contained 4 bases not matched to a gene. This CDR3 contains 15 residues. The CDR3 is CASSLGQGALYGYTF. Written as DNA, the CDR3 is TGTGCCAGCAGCTTGGGACAGGGGGCGCTTTATGGCTACACCTTC.

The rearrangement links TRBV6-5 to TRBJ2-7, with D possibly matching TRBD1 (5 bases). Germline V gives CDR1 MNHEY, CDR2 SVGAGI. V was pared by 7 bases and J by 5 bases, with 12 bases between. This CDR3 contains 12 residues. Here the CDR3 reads CASTSNRNEQYF. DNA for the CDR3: TGTGCCAGCACCTCTAACAGGAACGAGCAGTACTTC.

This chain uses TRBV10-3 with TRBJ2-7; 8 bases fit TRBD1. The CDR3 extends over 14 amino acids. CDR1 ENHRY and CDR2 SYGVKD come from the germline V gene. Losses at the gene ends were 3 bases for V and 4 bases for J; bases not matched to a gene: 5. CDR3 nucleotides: TGTGCCATCAGTGAAAGACAGGGGAGGTACGAGCAGTACTTC. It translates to CAISERQGRYEQYF.

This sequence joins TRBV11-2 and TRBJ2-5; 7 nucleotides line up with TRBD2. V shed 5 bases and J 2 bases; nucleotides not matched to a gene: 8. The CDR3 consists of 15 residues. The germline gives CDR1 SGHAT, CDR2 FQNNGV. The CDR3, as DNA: TGTGCCAGCAGCCCGTCGTCTAGCGGACAAGAGACCCAGTACTTC. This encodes CASSPSSSGQETQYF.

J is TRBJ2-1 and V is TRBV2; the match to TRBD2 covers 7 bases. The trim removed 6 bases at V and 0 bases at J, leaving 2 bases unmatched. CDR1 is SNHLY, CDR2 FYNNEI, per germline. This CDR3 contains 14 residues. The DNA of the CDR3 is TGTGCCAGCAGCGGCGGGAGCTCCTACAATGAGCAGTTCTTC. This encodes CASSGGSSYNEQFF.

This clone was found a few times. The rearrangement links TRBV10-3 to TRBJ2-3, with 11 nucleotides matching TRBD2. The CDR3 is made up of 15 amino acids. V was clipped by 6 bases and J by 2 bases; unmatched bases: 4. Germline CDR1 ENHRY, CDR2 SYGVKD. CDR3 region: CAIRWTSGLTDTQYF. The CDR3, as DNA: TGTGCCATCAGGTGGACTAGCGGGCTCACAGATACGCAGTATTTT.

The CDR3, as DNA: TGTGCCTTTCAGGCGATTAATGAAAAACTGTTTTTT. Amino acids: CAFQAINEKLFF. V usage is TRBV30 and J usage is TRBJ1-4; D is undetermined. The germline CDR1 and CDR2 sequences are GTSNPN and SVGIG (reference sequence). The CDR3 spans 12 residues. V was cut by 7 bases and J by 4 bases, with 10 bases left in between.

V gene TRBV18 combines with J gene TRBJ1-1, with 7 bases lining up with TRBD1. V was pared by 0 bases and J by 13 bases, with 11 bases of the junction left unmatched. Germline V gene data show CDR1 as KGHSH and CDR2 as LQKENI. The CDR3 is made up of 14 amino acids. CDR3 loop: CASSPPITGEGGFF. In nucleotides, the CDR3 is TGTGCCAGCTCACCACCGATAACAGGGGAAGGAGGTTTCTTT.